This paragraph reports one T cell receptor beta chain. Its antigen is undetermined. Every isolated RNA sample was fully reverse transcribed, so sequencing captured expressed TCRB transcripts. The table came from immunoSEQ multiplex PCR; TCRdb's copy has only in-frame clones and leaves some out. The repertoire holds 300,000 or so clones, with around 7.6% as singletons. This sample is drawn from a study of beta chain features in type 1 diabetes. Whole-study results and caveats: Equally in patients and controls, PCR might preferentially amplify shorter templates. The naive, central memory and Treg TCRB repertoires of patients appeared to be more similar to one another than those of healthy donors.

CDR3 length: 16 amino acids. The V gene's germline CDR1 is SNHLY and CDR2 FYNNEI. Trimming took off 4 bases at V and 0 bases at J, with 12 bases between the two ends. This sequence joins TRBV2 and TRBJ1-4; possibly TRBD1 for D (5 bases). The sample comprised central memory CD4+ T cells from blood. This TCR came from a woman between 18 and 29 years old in good health. The CDR3 loop is CASSARQSTTNEKLFF. DNA of the CDR3: TGTGCCAGCAGTGCCCGACAGAGTACAACTAATGAAAAACTGTTTTTT.